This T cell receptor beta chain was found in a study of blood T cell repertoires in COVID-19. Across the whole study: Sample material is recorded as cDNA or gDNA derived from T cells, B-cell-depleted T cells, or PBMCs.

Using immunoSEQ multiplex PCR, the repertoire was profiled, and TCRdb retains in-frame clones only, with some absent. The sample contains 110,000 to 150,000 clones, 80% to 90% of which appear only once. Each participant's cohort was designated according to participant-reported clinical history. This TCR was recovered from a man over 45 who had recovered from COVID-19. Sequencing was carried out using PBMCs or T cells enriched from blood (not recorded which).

The DNA of the CDR3 is TGTGCCAGCAGTTTGTCTACGCCGGAGACCCAGTACTTC. Amino acids: CASSLSTPETQYF. This sequence joins TRBV6-5 and TRBJ2-5, with D uncertain. The CDR3 runs to 13 residues. Trimming shortened V by 4 bases and J by 5 bases, and 11 bases separated the two germline ends. Germline loops: CDR1 MNHEY, CDR2 SVGAGI.